This record looks at one T cell receptor beta chain sequence and its context. Germline assignment: CDR1 SEHNR and CDR2 FQNEAQ (reference sequence). The CDR3 runs 14 residues. V was cut by 4 bases and J by 7 bases, with 16 bases left in between. The data originate from a study of cytomegalovirus exposure and HLA in healthy donors. Overall study context: Drawn from HLA-typed donors, approximately 85 million unique TCRs were held in an early data release.

Primers included in the PCR were 60 Vbeta and 13 Jbeta primers. Libraries were prepared by immunoSEQ multiplex PCR; TCRdb keeps only in-frame clonotypes and omits some of them. This sample has about 140,000 clones, with around 80% found just once. Sequencing input: PBMCs. The chain employs TRBV7-9 and TRBJ2-5, with D maybe TRBD2 (6 bases). This clonotype originated in a man aged 25 to 40 in good health. The CDR3, as DNA: TGTGCCAGCAGCTCCGGGACTCATAAGGGGACCCAGTACTTC. Translated: CASSSGTHKGTQYF.